The sequence of this TCR beta chain was determined in a study of HIV-infected patients and healthy controls. Across the whole study: By the second bleed, viral load was undetectable in about 65% of the 16 patients. General study findings and limits: Eight alpha and eight beta V genes differed significantly in mean usage between HIV-infected patients and controls.

CDR3 length: 17 residues. Looked up from germline, CDR1 is LGHNA and CDR2 is YNFKEQ. The V gene end was trimmed by 2 bases and the J gene end by 0 bases; junction bases not matched to a gene: 7. With respect to this clonotype: The antigen is undetermined.

Follow-up blood was drawn about 14 weeks, roughly three months, after antiretroviral therapy began. The repertoire came from unfractionated whole blood and reflected all unsorted peripheral T cells. Alpha and beta constant-region primers primed reverse transcription of around 540 ng RNA. Using multiplexing indices, alpha and beta chain libraries were generated apart by chain-specific third strand synthesis. In TCRdb, the 5' RACE reads were re-called with MiXCR into one record per CDR3 protein. Found here are 18,000 or so distinct CDR3 sequences, about 9% of them singletons; the top ten hold approximately 21%.

The sequence derives from an adult with HIV infection. The chain joins TRBV4-2 to TRBJ2-1; 7 bases are shared with TRBD2. The sample in question was blood, obtained during antiretroviral therapy. For the CDR3, the DNA is TGTGCCAGCAGCCAACCAAGCAGCGGGATCTCCTACAATGAGCAGTTCTTC. Protein product: CASSQPSSGISYNEQFF.